Sequencing of this T cell receptor beta chain was carried out in a study of glioma-infiltrating T cells. General study findings and limits: Tissue and blood shared very few CDR3 sequences. Tissue-blood divergence was below expectation in non-neoplastic patients, above in gliomas.

The table lists this clonotype with a few counts. Its antigen is unknown. TCR alpha and beta CDR3 regions were amplified from RNA using iRepertoire nested multiplex PCR. One-step reverse transcription and amplification started from approximately 100-400 ng of tissue mRNA or PBMC total RNA. Via MiXCR, TCRdb re-called the multiplex PCR reads, giving one row per CDR3 protein. This sample has around 120,000 distinct CDR3 sequences, with 24% found just once. Germline V gives CDR1 LNHDA, CDR2 SQIVND (reference sequence). Trimming cost V 6 bases and J 3 bases, with 5 bases left between them. This CDR3 contains 12 residues.

The origin of this receptor is a human donor with low-grade glioma or glioblastoma, undergoing nonglioma brain surgery, or in good health (not recorded which). The material sequenced was glioma tissue, nonneoplastic brain tissue, or PBMCs (not recorded which). The V and J genes are TRBV19 and TRBJ2-2; D call uncertain. In nucleotides, the CDR3 is TGTGCCAGTAGGGGTTACACCGGGGAGCTGTTTTTT. Translated, it gives CASRGYTGELFF.